Included here is one TCR beta chain sequence, with context. Its antigen is as yet unknown. The ends were cut back, 1 base at V and 8 bases at J, with 11 bases in the middle. Germline-derived CDR1 and CDR2 are GTSNPN and SVGIG (reference sequence). The CDR3 consists of 12 residues. Samples were taken several times over chemoradiotherapy. This entry belongs to a study of chemoradiotherapy in HPV16-positive cancers. As for the study in general: Functional T-cell assays on a couple of HPV16-positive patients' cells defined candidate HPV-specific clones and common TCR motifs.

Points from the study as a whole: HPV-responsive T-cell expansion during chemoradiotherapy was linked to improved recurrence-free survival in HPV16-positive patients.

The assay was immunoSEQ multiplex PCR, and TCRdb's table has in-frame clones only and misses some. The data show approximately 5,000 clones, about 74% seen once. The sequence was collected from a human donor with HPV-associated anogenital cancer. J is TRBJ1-2 and V is TRBV30; D remains ambiguous. The sequencing here drew on tumor tissue, taken from a patient who underwent chemoradiotherapy. The chain's CDR3 is CAWSGQSGGYTF. The CDR3 DNA follows: TGTGCCTGGAGTGGGCAGTCGGGGGGCTACACCTTC.